The TCR beta chain described here comes from a study of blood T cells in healthy people across ages. The CDR3 consists of 12 residues. The germline CDR1 and CDR2 sequences are SGHAT and FQDESV (reference sequence). In regard to this clonotype: Its ends do not fully match the called genes, so a read error is possible.

Using a J-beta primer mix together with a sample-barcoded 5' primer, a second PCR was run for roughly 6 to 12 cycles. TCRdb processed the 5' RACE reads anew with MiXCR; each CDR3 protein has one entry. The sample has around 1.5 million distinct CDR3 sequences; roughly 30% are singletons. Specimen: blood. This receptor was taken from a woman aged 25 to 45 in good health. J is TRBJ2-1 and V is TRBV11-1; D may be TRBD1 or TRBD2 (5 bases each). CDR3 protein: CASSPRGYEQDF. In DNA form, the CDR3 reads TGTGCCAGCAGCCCCCGGGGCTACGAGCAGGACTTC.